The source of this TCR beta chain is a study of T cell clones after liver transplantation. About the study: Post-transplant blood was tracked for graft-donor-reactive T cell clones identified in a pre-transplant mixed lymphocyte reaction. Three of eight recipients were HCV-positive; others had non-autoimmune, non-viral indications. The study, taken as a whole, reports: In two subjects, few donor cells limited the measurable donor-reactive repertoire.

The data were produced by immunoSEQ multiplex PCR, yet TCRdb's version contains in-frame clones alone and is incomplete. Seen here are 53,000 or so clones, about 81% observed once, and the top ten hold around 8.7%. For this clone: Its target is not known.

The receptor was derived from a human donor who received a liver transplant. The specimen was CD4+ T cells from blood, collected before liver transplant.

In DNA form, the CDR3 reads TGCGCCAGCAGCTCGACTAGCGGCTCCTACAATGAGCAGTTCTTC. Protein sequence: CASSSTSGSYNEQFF. J is TRBJ2-1 and V is TRBV5-1; 9 nucleotides align to TRBD2. With V trimmed by 3 bases and J by 0 bases, 1 base remained unmatched. The CDR3 extends over 15 amino acids. Germline V CDR1 and CDR2: SGHRS, YFSETQ.